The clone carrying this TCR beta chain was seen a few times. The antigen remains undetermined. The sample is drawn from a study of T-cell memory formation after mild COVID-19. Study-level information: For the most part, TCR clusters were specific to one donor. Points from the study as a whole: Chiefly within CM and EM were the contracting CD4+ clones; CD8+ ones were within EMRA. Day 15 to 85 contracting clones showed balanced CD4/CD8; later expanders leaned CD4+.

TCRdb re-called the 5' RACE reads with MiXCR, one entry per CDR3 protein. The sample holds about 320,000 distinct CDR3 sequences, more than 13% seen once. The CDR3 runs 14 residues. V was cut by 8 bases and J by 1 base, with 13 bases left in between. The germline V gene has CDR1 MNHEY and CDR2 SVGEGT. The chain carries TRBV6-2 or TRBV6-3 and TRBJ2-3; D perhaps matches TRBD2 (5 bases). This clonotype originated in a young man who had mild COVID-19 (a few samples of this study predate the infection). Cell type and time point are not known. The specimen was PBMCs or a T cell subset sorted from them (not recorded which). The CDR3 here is CASLGAGGTDTQYF. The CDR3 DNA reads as TGTGCCAGCTTGGGTGCGGGCGGCACAGATACGCAGTATTTT.